This entry describes one TCR beta chain. Its antigen is currently unknown. This CDR3 region has 14 residues. Germline values: CDR1 DFQATT, CDR2 SNEGSKA (reference sequence). The data were obtained in a study of T cells expressing NK-cell markers. Study context: Of eight sequenced donors, seven were HCMV-seropositive and one HCMV-seronegative. Study-wide results and caveats: Several of the donors carried dominant NKG2C+ clonotypes that took up about 1.0-7.5% of their CD8+ T cells.

Scientists made TCR beta cDNA using 5'RACE template switching with UMIs. TCRdb re-called the 5' RACE reads; every CDR3 protein appears as one record, without DNA. This repertoire includes roughly 450,000 distinct CDR3 sequences. The sequence was obtained from a woman between 45 and 65 years old in good health. The chain is built from TRBV20-1 and TRBJ1-1; TCRdb designates TRBD1, a call that cannot be tested without DNA. The sequenced sample was blood T cells: a sorted CD56 or NKG2C T cell subset, CD4+ or CD8+ T cells, or bulk PBMC T cells (not recorded which). CDR3 sequence reads: CSARSGTVNTEAFF.